This record concerns one TCR beta chain sequence. Antigen specificity is unknown. The CDR3 is made up of 15 amino acids. The J segment lost 3 bases and the V segment lost 8 bases, leaving 5 bases of the junction unmatched. Germline lookup yields CDR1 KGHSH and CDR2 LQKENI. This specimen belongs to a study of shared clonotypes between healthy human individuals. The repertoire was sequenced with immunoSEQ multiplex PCR; TCRdb's copy has only in-frame clones and lacks some. This table has 2 million or so clones, 90% to 95% appearing once. Adult Caucasians living in Nashville, Tennessee made up all of the donors. Whole-study findings and limits: Generally, naive subsets (rather than memory subsets) showed larger estimated richness.

Sequenced material: naive CD4+ T cells sorted from blood. This sample's subset: CD45RA+ positively selected. The chain uses TRBV18 and TRBJ2-6; 9 positions match TRBD1. The TCR originated in a man aged 18 to 30 in good health. As DNA, the CDR3 is TGTGCCAGCCAACAGGGGGCGTATGGGGCCAACGTCCTGACTTTC. As protein: CASQQGAYGANVLTF.